This TCR beta chain was recovered during a study of blood T cell repertoires in COVID-19. On the study more broadly: The origin of the acute and convalescent COVID-19 samples was the United States, Italy and Spain. T cells, B-cell-depleted T cells, or PBMCs supplied cDNA or gDNA.

The CDR3 loop spans 14 amino acids. V lost 2 bases to trimming and J lost 6 bases, with 10 bases between them. Germline V gene data show CDR1 as MGHRA and CDR2 as YSYEKL. All enrollees were roughly 18 to 100 years old and from roughly 26 US areas. Study processing details: Scientists estimated how many nucleated cells there were by amplifying reference gene primers. Clones were sequenced by immunoSEQ multiplex PCR, and TCRdb holds only the in-frame ones, with some missing. Clone size and the V and J calls come from that table; the DNA yielded D and trimming. The repertoire holds 250,000 to 350,000 clones, with 80% to 90% as singletons.

This clonotype was sampled from a woman under 40 who had recovered from COVID-19. The rearrangement links TRBV4-1 to TRBJ2-2; a weak D match, TRBD2 (5 bases). Sequenced input: PBMCs or T cells enriched from blood (not recorded which). Written as DNA, the CDR3 is TGCGCCAGCAGCCAACAGGACTGGTCCGGGGAGCTGTTTTTT. The encoded protein is CASSQQDWSGELFF.